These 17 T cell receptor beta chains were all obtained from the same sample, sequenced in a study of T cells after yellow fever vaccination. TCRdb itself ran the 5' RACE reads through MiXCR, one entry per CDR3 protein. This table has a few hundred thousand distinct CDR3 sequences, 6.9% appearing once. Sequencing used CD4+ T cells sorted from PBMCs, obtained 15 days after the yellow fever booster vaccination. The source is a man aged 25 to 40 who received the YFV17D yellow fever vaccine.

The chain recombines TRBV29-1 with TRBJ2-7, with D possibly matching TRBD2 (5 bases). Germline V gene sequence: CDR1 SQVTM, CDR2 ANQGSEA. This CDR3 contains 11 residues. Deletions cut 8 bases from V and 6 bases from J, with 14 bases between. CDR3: CSHVAGGEQYF. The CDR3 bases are TGCAGCCATGTGGCGGGCGGCGAGCAGTACTTC.

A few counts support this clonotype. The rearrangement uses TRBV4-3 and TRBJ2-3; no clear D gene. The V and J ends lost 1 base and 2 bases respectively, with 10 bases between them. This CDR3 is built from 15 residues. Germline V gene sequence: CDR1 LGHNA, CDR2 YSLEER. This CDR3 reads CASSQVPRSTDTQYF. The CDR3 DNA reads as TGCGCCAGCAGCCAAGTTCCTAGATCCACAGATACGCAGTATTTT.

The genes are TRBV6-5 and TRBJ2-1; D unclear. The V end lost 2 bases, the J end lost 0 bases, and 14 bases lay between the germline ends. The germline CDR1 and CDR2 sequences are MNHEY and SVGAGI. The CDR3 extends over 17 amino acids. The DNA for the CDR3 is TGTGCCAGCAGTTACGGCCTCGGAAAGAGCTCCTACAATGAGCAGTTCTTC. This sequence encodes CASSYGLGKSSYNEQFF.

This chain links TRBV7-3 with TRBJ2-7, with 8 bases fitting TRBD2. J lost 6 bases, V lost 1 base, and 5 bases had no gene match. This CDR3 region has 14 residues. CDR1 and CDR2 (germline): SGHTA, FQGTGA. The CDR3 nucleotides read TGTGCCAGCAGCTTAATCTTCGGGACTAGCGAGCAGTACTTC. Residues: CASSLIFGTSEQYF.

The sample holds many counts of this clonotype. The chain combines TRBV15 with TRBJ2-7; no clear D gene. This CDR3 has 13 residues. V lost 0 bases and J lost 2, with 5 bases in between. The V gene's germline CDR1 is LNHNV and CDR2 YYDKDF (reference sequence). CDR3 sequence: CATSRDPAYEQYF. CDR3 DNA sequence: TGTGCCACCAGCAGAGATCCAGCCTACGAGCAGTACTTC.

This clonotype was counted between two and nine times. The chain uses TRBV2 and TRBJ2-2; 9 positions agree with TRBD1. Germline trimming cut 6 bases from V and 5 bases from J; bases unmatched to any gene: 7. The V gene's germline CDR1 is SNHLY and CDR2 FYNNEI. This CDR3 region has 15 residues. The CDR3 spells CASRPGQGYTGELFF. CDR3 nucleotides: TGTGCCAGCAGACCGGGACAGGGTTATACCGGGGAGCTGTTTTTT.

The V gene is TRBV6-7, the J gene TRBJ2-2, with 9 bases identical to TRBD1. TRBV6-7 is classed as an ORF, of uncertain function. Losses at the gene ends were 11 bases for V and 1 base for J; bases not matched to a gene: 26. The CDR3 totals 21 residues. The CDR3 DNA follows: TGTGCCGCCAGTTATTCAAAAGTCCGGGACAGGGTTGTTTTGAACACCGGGGAGCTGTTTTTT. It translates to CAASYSKVRDRVVLNTGELFF.

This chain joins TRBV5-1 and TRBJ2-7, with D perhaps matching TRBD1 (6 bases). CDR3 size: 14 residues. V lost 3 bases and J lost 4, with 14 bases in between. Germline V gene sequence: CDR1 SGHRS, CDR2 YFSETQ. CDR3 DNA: TGCGCCAGCAGCTCGGAACAGGGCTCTTACGAGCAGTACTTC. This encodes CASSSEQGSYEQYF.

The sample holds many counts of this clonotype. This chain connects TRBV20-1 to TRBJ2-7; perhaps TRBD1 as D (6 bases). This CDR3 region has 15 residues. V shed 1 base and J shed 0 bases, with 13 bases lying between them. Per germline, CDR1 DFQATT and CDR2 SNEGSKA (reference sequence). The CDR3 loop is CSARGGHRSSYEQYF. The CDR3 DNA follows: TGCAGTGCTAGAGGGGGGCACAGGAGCTCCTACGAGCAGTACTTC.

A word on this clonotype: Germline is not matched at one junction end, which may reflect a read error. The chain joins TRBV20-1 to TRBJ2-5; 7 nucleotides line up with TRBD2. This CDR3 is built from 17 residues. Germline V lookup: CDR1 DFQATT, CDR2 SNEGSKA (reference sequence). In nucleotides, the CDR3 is TGCTGTGCTAGAGATCTGCAGTTGGCGGGAGTCGTTGAGACCCAGTACTTC. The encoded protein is CCARDLQLAGVVETQYF.

CDR3 sequence: CASNHGRGSDTQYF. The CDR3 DNA reads TGCGCCAGCAACCACGGGAGAGGGTCAGATACGCAGTATTTT. The chain combines TRBV5-1 with TRBJ2-3; a possible D gene is TRBD2 (6 bases). This CDR3 region has 14 residues. CDR1 and CDR2 from the germline V gene are SGHRS and YFSETQ. Trimming removed 6 bases from V and 4 bases from J, with 15 bases in between.

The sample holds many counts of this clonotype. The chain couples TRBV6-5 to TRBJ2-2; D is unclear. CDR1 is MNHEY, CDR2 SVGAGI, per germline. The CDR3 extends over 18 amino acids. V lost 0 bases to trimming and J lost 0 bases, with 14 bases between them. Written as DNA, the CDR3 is TGTGCCAGCAGTTACTCGGGGTGGCAGCTAGCGAACACCGGGGAGCTGTTTTTT. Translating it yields CASSYSGWQLANTGELFF.

CDR3 bases: TGTGCCAGCAGTACTGCTAGGACAGGGGTTAATTCACCCCTCCACTTT. Residues: CASSTARTGVNSPLHF. This rearrangement joins TRBV6-5 to TRBJ1-6, with 9 bases identical to TRBD1. Germline loops: CDR1 MNHEY, CDR2 SVGAGI. The CDR3 has 16 residues. V trimming: 5 bases; J trimming: 6 bases; junction bases outside the gene matches: 8.

The CDR3 sequence: CSVPRGGGTPYNEQFF. CDR3 sequence (DNA): TGCAGTGTTCCAAGGGGAGGCGGGACTCCTTACAATGAGCAGTTCTTC. The chain combines TRBV20-1 with TRBJ2-1, with D possibly being TRBD2 (6 bases). This CDR3 region has 16 residues. Trimming cost V 7 bases and J 4 bases, with 23 bases left between them. Germline CDR1 DFQATT, CDR2 SNEGSKA (reference sequence).

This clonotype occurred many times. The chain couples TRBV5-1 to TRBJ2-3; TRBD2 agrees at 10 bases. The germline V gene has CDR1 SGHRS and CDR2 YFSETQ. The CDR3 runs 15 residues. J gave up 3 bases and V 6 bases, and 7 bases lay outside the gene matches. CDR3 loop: CASNSGRSRTDTQYF. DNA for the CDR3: TGCGCCAGCAATAGCGGGAGGAGTAGAACAGATACGCAGTATTTT.

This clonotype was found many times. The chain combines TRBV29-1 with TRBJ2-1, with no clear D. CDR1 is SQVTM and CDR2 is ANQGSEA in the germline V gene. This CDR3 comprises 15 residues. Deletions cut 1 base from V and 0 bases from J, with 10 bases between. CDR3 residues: CSVEGYKTSYNEQFF. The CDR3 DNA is TGCAGCGTTGAAGGATACAAGACCTCCTACAATGAGCAGTTCTTC.

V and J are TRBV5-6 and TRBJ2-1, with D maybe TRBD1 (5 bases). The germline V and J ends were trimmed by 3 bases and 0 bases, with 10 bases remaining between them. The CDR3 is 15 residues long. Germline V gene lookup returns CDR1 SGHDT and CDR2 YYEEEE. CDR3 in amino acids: CASSWGRGSYNEQFF. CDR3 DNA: TGTGCCAGCAGCTGGGGTAGGGGCTCCTACAATGAGCAGTTCTTC.